The rows below give T cell receptor beta chains drawn from one sample of a study of CD8+ T cells in alopecia areata. Data came from immunoSEQ multiplex PCR; TCRdb stores just in-frame clones and leaves some out. The sample lists around 190,000 clones, roughly three fifths occurring once. Sequencing used CD8+ T cells sorted from blood. These receptors originate from a human donor in good health. The CDR3 runs from the conserved cysteine through the conserved F or W. The D gene is left open where the match is weak. Clone size appears in some rows only: once, few, many, or a class for an expanded clone.

J gene | D gene | clone size | V gene | CDR3 protein | CDR3 DNA
TRBJ1-4 | NA | NA | TRBV13 | CASSDVKDHEKLFF | TGTGCCAGCAGTGACGTCAAGGACCACGAAAAACTGTTTTTT
TRBJ2-3 | NA | few | TRBV29-1 | CSVPHTELSTDTQYF | TGCAGCGTGCCGCACACGGAGCTAAGCACAGATACGCAGTATTTT
TRBJ1-1 | NA | NA | TRBV29-1 | CSVEEGIGSEAFF | TGCAGCGTTGAAGAAGGAATAGGAAGTGAAGCTTTCTTT
TRBJ1-1 | NA | few | TRBV7-2 | CASSPWQMNTEAFF | TGTGCCAGCAGCCCCTGGCAGATGAACACTGAAGCTTTCTTT
TRBJ1-1 | NA | once | TRBV9 | CASSVGRGLNTEAFF | TGTGCCAGCAGCGTAGGCAGGGGTCTGAACACTGAAGCTTTCTTT
TRBJ1-5 | NA | few | TRBV6-1 | CASSPAVYSNQPQHF | TGTGCCAGCAGTCCGGCGGTTTATAGCAATCAGCCCCAGCATTTT
TRBJ2-7 | TRBD2 | NA | TRBV4-2 | CASSQTSGNEQYF | TGTGCCAGCAGCCAAACTAGCGGGAACGAGCAGTACTTC
TRBJ2-7 | NA | NA | TRBV7-9 | CASSLANLGAYEQYF | TGTGCCAGCAGCTTAGCGAATTTGGGGGCCTACGAGCAGTACTTC
TRBJ1-2 | TRBD1 | NA | TRBV29-1 | CSVSGDRGRNYGYTF | TGCAGCGTCTCAGGGGACAGGGGGCGAAACTATGGCTACACCTTC
TRBJ1-6 | NA | NA | TRBV4-1 | CASSQADNSPLHF | TGCGCCAGCTCACAGGCGGATAATTCACCCCTCCACTTT
TRBJ1-2 | NA | NA | TRBV29-1 | CSTNEQATNYGYTF | TGCAGCACTAACGAACAGGCAACTAACTATGGCTACACCTTC
TRBJ2-5 | TRBD1 | NA | TRBV7-9 | CASIQGPGQQETQYF | TGTGCCAGCATTCAAGGCCCGGGACAGCAAGAGACCCAGTACTTC
TRBJ1-2 | NA | NA | TRBV20-1 | CSAQGSIGYTF | TGCAGTGCGCAGGGGTCGATTGGCTACACCTTC
TRBJ2-2 | NA | NA | TRBV30 | CAWSIGGTGELFF | TGTGCCTGGAGTATAGGGGGCACCGGGGAGCTGTTTTTT
TRBJ2-5 | TRBD2 | NA | TRBV25-1 | CASSEGRGYQETQYF | TGTGCCAGCAGTGAGGGGCGGGGGTACCAAGAGACCCAGTACTTC
TRBJ2-4 | NA | NA | TRBV13 | CASSSERGKNIQYF | TGTGCCAGCAGCTCCGAGAGGGGTAAAAACATTCAGTACTTC
TRBJ1-2 | NA | NA | TRBV30 | CAWTGTAYGYTF | TGTGCCTGGACCGGCACGGCGTATGGCTACACCTTC
TRBJ2-3 | TRBD2 | NA | TRBV5-1 | CATATSQHTDTQYF | TGCGCCACCGCGACTAGCCAGCACACAGATACGCAGTATTTT
TRBJ1-4 | TRBD1 | few | TRBV13 | CASSFLAGGVEKLFF | TGTGCCAGCAGCTTTTTAGCAGGGGGCGTTGAAAAACTGTTTTTT
TRBJ2-3 | NA | NA | TRBV28 | CASSPTGQLTDTQYF | TGTGCCAGCAGCCCAACGGGACAACTCACAGATACGCAGTATTTT
TRBJ2-7 | NA | NA | TRBV5-4 | CASSLRTSSYEQYF | TGTGCCAGCAGCCTCCGGACATCTTCCTACGAGCAGTACTTC
TRBJ2-3 | TRBD2 | few | TRBV11-2 | CASSSPERGGQDTQYF | TGTGCCAGCAGCTCCCCGGAGCGGGGGGGCCAGGATACGCAGTATTTT
TRBJ1-2 | NA | NA | TRBV5-6 | CASSLLPGNYGYTF | TGTGCCAGCAGCTTGCTGCCAGGCAACTATGGCTACACCTTC
TRBJ1-1 | NA | NA | TRBV29-1 | CSVEGLSYRWAFF | TGCAGCGTGGAGGGATTGAGTTACAGATGGGCTTTCTTT
TRBJ2-6 | NA | few | TRBV5-4 | CASSPYTGANVLTF | TGTGCCAGCAGCCCCTACACTGGGGCCAACGTCCTGACTTTC
TRBJ1-2 | NA | NA | TRBV5-6 | CASSPGPGTFYGYTF | TGTGCCAGCAGCCCCGGCCCGGGAACCTTCTATGGCTACACCTTC
TRBJ2-7 | TRBD1 | NA | TRBV29-1 | CSVDPTGGNYEQYF | TGCAGCGTAGACCCGACAGGGGGTAACTACGAGCAGTACTTC
TRBJ2-7 | TRBD2 | NA | TRBV15 | CATSPTSGGVGSYEQYF | TGTGCCACCAGTCCGACTAGCGGGGGGGTTGGCTCCTACGAGCAGTACTTC
TRBJ1-2 | NA | few | TRBV13 | CASSSLAAPYGYTF | TGTGCCAGCAGCTCCCTCGCCGCCCCCTATGGCTACACCTTC
TRBJ2-7 | NA | NA | TRBV30 | CAWDSTGDEQYF | TGTGCCTGGGACAGTACGGGAGACGAGCAGTACTTC
TRBJ2-7 | TRBD2 | many | TRBV7-2 | CASSLGSGGLDSYEQYF | TGTGCCAGCAGCTTAGGTAGCGGGGGGCTCGACTCCTACGAGCAGTACTTC
TRBJ2-5 | NA | NA | TRBV27 | CASSLGRGGGETQYF | TGTGCCAGCAGTTTAGGGCGGGGCGGAGGGGAGACCCAGTACTTC